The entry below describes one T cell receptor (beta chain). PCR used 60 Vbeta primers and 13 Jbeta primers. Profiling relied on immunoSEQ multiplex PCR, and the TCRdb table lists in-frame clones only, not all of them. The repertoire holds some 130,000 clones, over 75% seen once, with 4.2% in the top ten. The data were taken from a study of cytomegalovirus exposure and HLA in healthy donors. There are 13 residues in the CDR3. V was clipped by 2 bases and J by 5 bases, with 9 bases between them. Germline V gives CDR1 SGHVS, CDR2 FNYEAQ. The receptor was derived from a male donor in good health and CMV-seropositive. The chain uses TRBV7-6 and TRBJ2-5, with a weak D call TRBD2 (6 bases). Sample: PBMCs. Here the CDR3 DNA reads TGTGCCAGCAGCTTAACGGGGGTGGAGACCCAGTACTTC. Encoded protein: CASSLTGVETQYF.